Described below is a single T cell receptor (beta chain) sequence and its context. Only in-frame clones appear in the TCRdb table, and some are missing; sequencing was by immunoSEQ multiplex PCR. The sample has 80,000 or so clones, under 99% seen once. This CDR3 is 14 amino acids long. Germline values: CDR1 SEHNR, CDR2 FQNEAQ (reference sequence). The V and J ends lost 10 bases and 2 bases, in that order; junction bases with no gene match: 9. The data derive from a study of technical replicates of blood from a handful of donors. Sequenced material: T cells isolated from PBMCs. The sequence was obtained from a human donor in good health. The chain joins TRBV7-9 to TRBJ2-3; 7 positions agree with TRBD2. DNA of the CDR3: TGTGCCACCACTATAGGGACTAACACAGATACGCAGTATTTT. It codes for CATTIGTNTDTQYF.